This TCR beta chain is from a study of glioma-infiltrating T cells. Study-wide points: Non-neoplastic patients had below-expected tissue-blood divergence, while all gliomas exceeded expectation.

TCR alpha and beta CDR3 regions were amplified from RNA using iRepertoire nested multiplex PCR. TCRdb re-analysed the multiplex PCR reads in MiXCR, keeping a single row per CDR3 protein. Of thousands of distinct CDR3 sequences listed, 28% are singletons. This clonotype is labeled large. Its antigen is as yet unknown. The source is a human donor with low-grade glioma or glioblastoma, undergoing nonglioma brain surgery, or in good health (not recorded which). The source material was glioma tissue, nonneoplastic brain tissue, or PBMCs (not recorded which).

The CDR3 loop reads CASSEGVGLKGSEAFF. The CDR3 DNA follows: TGTGCCAGCAGTGAGGGGGTCGGGTTGAAGGGATCTGAAGCTTTCTTT. The chain couples TRBV25-1 to TRBJ1-1, with a tentative D call TRBD1 (5 bases). Germline CDR1 reads MGHDK; CDR2 reads SYGVNS. The germline V and J ends were trimmed by 3 bases and 6 bases, with 20 bases remaining between them. The CDR3 is made up of 16 amino acids.